This paragraph covers one TCR beta chain sequence. Its antigen target is currently unknown. Base qualities are not provided; no much larger clone lies one nucleotide away. The library was made by the immunoSEQ multiplex PCR assay. For the multiplex PCR, a mixture combining 60 forward primers for TCR Vbeta segments and 13 reverse primers for TCR Jbeta segments was used. A multiplex PCR assay on genomic DNA amplified the CDR3 region of rearranged TCR beta genes. The Illumina HiSeq System was used to sequence the amplified TCR beta libraries as 87-base-pair reads. From the authors' description of their analysis: A later analysis counted approximately 76 million unique TCR beta chains across the 650 to 700 repertoires, and some 11 million of these chains were shared by at least two donors. Raw reads were error-corrected and collapsed into unique sequences by a nearest-neighbor algorithm in which closely related sequences were merged to remove PCR and sequencing errors. V, D and J gene segments were assigned by aligning CDR3 sequences to IMGT reference sequences. Each retained sequence needed at least a six-nucleotide match to both a V gene segment and a J gene segment. A rearrangement counted as productive if the CDR3 had no stop codons and remained in frame with V and J, and every other rearrangement counted as non-productive. Following IMGT convention, CDR3 was defined as the stretch from the second conserved V-encoded cysteine up to the conserved J-encoded phenylalanine. In an earlier analysis of around 570 of the donors, sequences lacking an unambiguous match to a single V gene segment were excluded. In an earlier analysis of around 600 of the donors, V segments were called functional above 56.7% productive rearrangements and were called segregating when the between-donor standard deviation exceeded 5%. A statistical classification framework was developed to diagnose cytomegalovirus status using the catalog of TCR beta chain sequences. A later analysis assigned V and J genes by comparing TCR nucleotide sequences with IMGT/GENE-DB human TR gene sequences. The TCRdist pipeline was used in a later analysis to assign CDR3 sequences and most-parsimonious VDJ recombination scenarios. A later analysis defined each TCR beta chain by its CDR3 amino acid sequence plus V-gene family, and excluded reads lacking a unique V-gene family. As a way to deal with suspected cross-contamination and a sequencing artifact, a later analysis dropped under 600 nucleotide sequences that were highly shared and had low generation probability. In a later analysis, a clonal expansion index was calculated for each public chain from normalized within-repertoire ranks of inferred template counts. In a later analysis, generation probabilities were computed using a VDJ recombination model fitted to out-of-frame rearrangements, and the results were checked against IGoR. Hypergeometric tests were used in a later analysis to score TCR-TCR, TCR-HLA and TCR-CMV co-occurrence, with a repertoire-size bias correction applied to the TCR pairs. A later analysis estimated false discovery rates by permuting HLA or CMV assignments 20 times. In a later analysis, co-occurring TCRs were grouped using DBSCAN, and TCRdist sequence similarity was added for clustering within HLA-allele-positive subsets. Repertoires with fewer than 30,000 or more than 120,000 public chains were left out of co-occurrence clustering, as were four to six repertoires with anomalous nucleotide sharing. What TCRdb holds here is the immuneACCESS table cut down to in-frame rearrangements. Part of the clones is not present; checked against another copy, under half of the missing clones reflect an unresolved V gene, and the others are unexplained. The V and J calls and clone size are taken from that table; D and trimming were inferred from the DNA. This sample has about 90,000 clones in its table, and about 88% of those were observed once. 2.1% of the sample rests with the top ten.

These data are taken from a study of cytomegalovirus exposure and HLA in healthy donors (dated 2017 in TCRdb). For the wider study: An earlier analysis of 587 of the donors reported around 280 Gb of sequence data and roughly 120 million unique TCR beta sequences obtained from about 200 million T cells. Around 320 gigabases of sequencing data and tens of millions of unique TCR sequences were included in an early release covering around 650 HLA-typed donors. Of the roughly 390 genotyped donors, over 65% fell in the genetic ancestry cluster associated with self-reported Caucasian donors. The study aimed to test whether cataloging public T cell receptors could reveal signatures of past pathogen exposure. Using immunosequencing, the study profiled T cell repertoires from fewer than 850 subjects and related those repertoires to cytomegalovirus serostatus. A separate validation cohort of roughly 130 different subjects was used in addition to the roughly 670-subject first cohort. To predict cytomegalovirus infection status, the study combined high-throughput TCR immunosequencing, statistical association of individual TCRs with disease status, and machine learning. A later analysis re-analyzed previously published TCR beta repertoires from 600 to 850 donors and added high-resolution HLA genotyping to study TCR occurrence patterns. Rather than drawing on any new phenotypic data, the later analysis identified candidate immune exposures from TCR beta sequences and the way those sequences occurred across donors. To decide whether each TCR beta V gene segment behaved as functional or pseudogenic, an earlier analysis of fewer than 750 of the donors relied on high-throughput TCR beta sequencing. Donor age, sex, ethnicity and CMV serostatus were compiled alongside the repertoire data. A later genetic analysis took genome-wide SNP genotypes for about 55% of the 666 donors and used that subset as a discovery cohort. All discovery cohort repertoires had been generated using a single sequencing platform. HLA typing included class I and class II loci at four-digit resolution. The number of donors typed differed by locus, with roughly 620-640 for A, B, C, DRB1 and DQB1, 522 for DQA1, some 570 for DPA1, and some 440 for DPB1. A few DR-DQ haplotypes were handled as single units for association and clustering because linkage in the cohort was strong. Among some 410 genotyped donors of the cohort, an average of about 220,000 unique TCR beta nucleotide sequences was sequenced per donor, of which about 20% were non-productive.

There are 13 amino acids in the CDR3, from cysteine to phenylalanine inclusive. Only the CDR3 region is kept as DNA, spanning 39 bases read in frame from base 1. Reading the germline V gene gives CDR1 MNHNS and CDR2 SASEGT. The germline ends are 6 bases apart after V is trimmed by 6 bases and J by 0 bases. On the study overall, not on this receptor specifically: In a later analysis, most CMV-associated TCR beta chains were found to appear HLA-restricted, with HLA associations seemingly driven largely by CMV exposure. In an earlier analysis of some 540 of the donors, most TCR beta V segments appeared in productive rearrangements about 87% or about 30% of the time, broadly matching IMGT annotations. A later genetic analysis reported fewer N-insertions in productive TCRs among donors in an Asian-associated ancestry cluster than the roughly 650-donor mean. A group of highly shared sequence variants was considered likely to be a technical artifact of the sequencing pipeline. Roughly uniform sequencing depth across donors was assumed in presence/absence analyses, although this assumption may not hold. In this cohort, only TCR beta chains were sequenced, and detectable features were limited by the absence of alpha or paired-chain data. A further reported finding was that TCR beta sequences accurately predicted the HLA-A and HLA-B alleles for most subjects in the first cohort. Several of the top co-occurrence clusters appeared to be linked to parvovirus B19, influenza, CMV and Epstein-Barr virus, according to a later analysis. In a later analysis, TCR association rates were found to vary across HLA loci, with the most associated TCRs seen for DRB1 alleles and the fewest for HLA-C alleles. In vitro tests confirmed that a few of the cytomegalovirus-associated TCR beta chains recognize cytomegalovirus antigens. The classifier was reported to diagnose cytomegalovirus status with high specificity and sensitivity in both the original and validation cohorts. Linkage disequilibrium might explain the correlated functional status among segregating V segments, but an unknown experimental factor could not be excluded. Because counts were too low, seventeen rarely observed V segments, including chromosome 9 orphons, were excluded from the earlier analysis of around 640 of the donors. An association between a missense DCLRE1C variant and V-gene and J-gene trimming of TCR beta chains was found in a later genetic analysis and replicated in an independent cohort. In the study, 150 to 200 TCR beta chains were listed as associated with cytomegalovirus. The authors suggested that the approach could potentially be extended to other disease states and immunological phenotypes. A later analysis found that HLA-associated TCR beta chains were more clonally expanded and had lower generation probabilities than equally common non-associated chains. Some IMGT-functional V segments, including TRBV6-2 and TRBV6-3, could not be told apart with the 87-base-pair reads, so those segments were excluded. Because HLA typing was unavailable for some donors at each locus, only the typed subset was used in association tests. For the cohort, immune exposure information was limited to CMV serostatus. Most TCR sequences were observed very rarely across donors, whereas some public TCRs were present in many individuals. Specific HLA alleles were associated with roughly 16,000 TCR beta sequences at a false discovery rate of 0.05 in a later analysis. Assigning TCR associations to individual alleles was difficult when HLA alleles, especially DR and DQ, strongly co-occurred.

In total, roughly 710 healthy bone marrow donors made up the cohort. Cohort members were all nominally healthy when sampled, although unrecorded immune exposures were likely present. The donor was CMV seronegative and belonged to the group of several hundred seronegative cohort members. Every donor gave a peripheral blood sample, and the peripheral blood mononuclear cells from that sample were used for TCR beta sequencing. Genomic DNA extraction from the blood cell samples was performed with the Qiagen DNeasy Blood Extraction Kit. This receptor was taken from a man between 18 and 35 years old in good health and CMV-seronegative. Material: PBMCs. The chain is encoded by TRBV6-1 joined to TRBJ1-5; the D gene remains uncertain. The bases are TGTGCCAGCAGGGAGGGTAGCAATCAGCCCCAGCATTTT. This sequence encodes CASREGSNQPQHF.